The clone carrying this T cell receptor (beta chain) was seen more than once but under ten times. Its specificity is unknown. These data belong to a study of T cell repertoires in cytomegalovirus infection. For the study at large: Used in the study were CMV epitopes, some recently identified and HLA-C-restricted, others well-studied and HLA-B-restricted.

TCRdb recomputed calls from the reads with MiXCR, one row per CDR3 protein. Here the sample spans a few hundred thousand distinct CDR3 sequences, 22% being singletons. Germline CDR1 and CDR2: SQVTM and ANQGSEA. V lost 0 bases, J lost 2 bases, and 8 bases lay in between. The CDR3 spans 13 residues. Study results and limitations: HLA-C-restricted CMV-specific TCR beta clonotypes prevailed in the ex vivo response.

The chain links TRBV29-1 to TRBJ2-7; D unresolved. The specimen comprised cultured PBMCs, sampled from culture after CMV antigen stimulation. The clonotype was recovered from a human donor in good health (CMV status not recorded). Some clones in this sample may be carry-over from other donors' samples. The CDR3: CSVEEELPYEQYF. In nucleotides, the CDR3 is TGCAGCGTTGAAGAGGAGCTCCCCTACGAGCAGTACTTC.